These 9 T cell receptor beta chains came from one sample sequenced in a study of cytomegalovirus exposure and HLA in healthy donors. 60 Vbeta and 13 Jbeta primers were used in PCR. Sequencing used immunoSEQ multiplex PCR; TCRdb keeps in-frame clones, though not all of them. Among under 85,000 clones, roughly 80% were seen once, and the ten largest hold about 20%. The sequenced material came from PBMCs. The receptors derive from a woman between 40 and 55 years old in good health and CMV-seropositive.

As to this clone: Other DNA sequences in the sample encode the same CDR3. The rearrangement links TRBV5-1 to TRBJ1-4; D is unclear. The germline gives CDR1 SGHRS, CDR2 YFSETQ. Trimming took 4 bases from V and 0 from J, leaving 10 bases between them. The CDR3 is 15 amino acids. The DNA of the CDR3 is TGCGCCAGCAGCCCCGACTGGGCAACTAATGAAAAACTGTTTTTT. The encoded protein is CASSPDWATNEKLFF.

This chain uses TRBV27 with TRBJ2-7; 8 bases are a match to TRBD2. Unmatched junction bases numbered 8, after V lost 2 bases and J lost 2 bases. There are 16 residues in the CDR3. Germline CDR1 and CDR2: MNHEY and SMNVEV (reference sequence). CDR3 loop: CASSLSSAGGTYEQYF. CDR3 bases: TGTGCCAGCAGTTTAAGTTCGGCGGGAGGTACCTACGAGCAGTACTTC.

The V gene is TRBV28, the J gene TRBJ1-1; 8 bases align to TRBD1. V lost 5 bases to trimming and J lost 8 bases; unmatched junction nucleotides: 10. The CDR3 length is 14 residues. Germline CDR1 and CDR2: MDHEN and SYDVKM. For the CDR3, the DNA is TGTGCCAGCAGTACATCGTACAGGGGGTTCGAAGCTTTCTTT. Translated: CASSTSYRGFEAFF.

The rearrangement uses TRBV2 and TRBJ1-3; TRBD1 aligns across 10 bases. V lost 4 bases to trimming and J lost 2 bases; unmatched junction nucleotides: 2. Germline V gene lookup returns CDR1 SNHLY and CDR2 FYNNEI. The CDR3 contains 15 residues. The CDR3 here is CASSVDRGPGNTIYF. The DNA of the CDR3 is TGTGCCAGCAGTGTCGACAGGGGGCCTGGAAACACCATATATTTT.

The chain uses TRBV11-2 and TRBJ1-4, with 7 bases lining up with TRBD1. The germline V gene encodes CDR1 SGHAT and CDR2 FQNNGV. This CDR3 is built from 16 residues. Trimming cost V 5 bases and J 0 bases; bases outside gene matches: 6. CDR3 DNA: TGTGCCAGCAGCCCGGGGACAGTGGCAACTAATGAAAAACTGTTTTTT. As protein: CASSPGTVATNEKLFF.

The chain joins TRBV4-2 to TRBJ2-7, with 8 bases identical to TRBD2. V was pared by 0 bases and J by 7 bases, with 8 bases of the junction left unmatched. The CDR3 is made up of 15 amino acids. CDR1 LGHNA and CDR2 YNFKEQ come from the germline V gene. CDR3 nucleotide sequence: TGTGCCAGCAGCCAAGAGCGGGGTCGCGGGAGGGAGCAGTACTTC. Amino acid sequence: CASSQERGRGREQYF.

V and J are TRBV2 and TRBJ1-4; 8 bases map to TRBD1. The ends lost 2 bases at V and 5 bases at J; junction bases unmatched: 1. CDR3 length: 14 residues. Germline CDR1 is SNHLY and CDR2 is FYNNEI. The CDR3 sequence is CASSETGGNEKLFF. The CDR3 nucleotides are TGTGCCAGCAGTGAAACAGGGGGGAATGAAAAACTGTTTTTT.

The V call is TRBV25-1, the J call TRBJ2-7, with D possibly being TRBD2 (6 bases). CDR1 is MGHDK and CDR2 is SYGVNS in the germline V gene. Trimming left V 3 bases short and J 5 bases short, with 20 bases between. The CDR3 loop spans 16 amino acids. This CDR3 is CASSDGRGGLGHEQYF. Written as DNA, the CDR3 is TGTGCCAGCAGTGACGGGCGGGGAGGCCTTGGCCACGAGCAGTACTTC.

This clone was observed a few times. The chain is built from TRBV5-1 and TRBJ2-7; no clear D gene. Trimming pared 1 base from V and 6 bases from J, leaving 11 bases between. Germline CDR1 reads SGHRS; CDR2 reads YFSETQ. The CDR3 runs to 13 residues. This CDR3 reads CASSLSVTSEQYF. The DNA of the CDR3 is TGCGCCAGCAGCTTGTCGGTTACCTCCGAGCAGTACTTC.